This TCR beta chain was sequenced during a study of spatial heterogeneity in lung cancer. Study details: The count of detected beta-chain sequences consistently exceeded that of alpha-chain sequences.

By share, this clonotype counts as large. Its antigen is not identified. This beta chain lies outside the target of a library built for alpha chains; its clone size means little. Study-wide findings and caveats: Higher tumor mutation counts went along with higher counts of expanded intratumoral alpha and beta TCRs. Coverage was estimated at around 7% of tumor T cells for alpha chains and 13% for beta chains.

TCRdb re-derived calls from the 5' RACE reads in MiXCR, one entry per CDR3 protein. Of 300 to 400 distinct CDR3 sequences in the sample, roughly 24% were seen once. The germline V gene encodes CDR1 DFQATT and CDR2 SNEGSKA (reference sequence). This CDR3 region has 13 residues. V was pared by 2 bases and J by 4 bases, with 2 bases of the junction left unmatched. Specified time point: sample taken at primary tumor resection. The TCR was taken from a male donor with early-stage non-small cell lung cancer. Source: lung tumor tissue, taken at surgery. The chain couples TRBV20-1 to TRBJ1-1, with 9 bases matching TRBD1. CDR3 bases: TGCAGTGCTAGACCACAGGGGGCCACTGAAGCTTTCTTT. It translates to CSARPQGATEAFF.